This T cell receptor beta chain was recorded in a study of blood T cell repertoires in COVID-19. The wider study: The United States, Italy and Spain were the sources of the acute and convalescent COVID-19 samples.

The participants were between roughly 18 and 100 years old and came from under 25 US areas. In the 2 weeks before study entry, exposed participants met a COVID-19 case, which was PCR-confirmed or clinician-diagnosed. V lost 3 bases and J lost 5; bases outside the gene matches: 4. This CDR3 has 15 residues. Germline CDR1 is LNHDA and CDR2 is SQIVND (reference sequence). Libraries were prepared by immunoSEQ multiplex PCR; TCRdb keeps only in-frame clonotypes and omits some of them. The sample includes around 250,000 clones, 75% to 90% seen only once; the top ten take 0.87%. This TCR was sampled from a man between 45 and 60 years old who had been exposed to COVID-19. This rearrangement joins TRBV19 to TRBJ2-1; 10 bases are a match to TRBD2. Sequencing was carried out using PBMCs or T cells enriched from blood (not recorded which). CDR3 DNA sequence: TGTGCCAGTAGTATTAGTCTAGCGGGAGACAATGAGCAGTTCTTC. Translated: CASSISLAGDNEQFF.